This TCR beta chain was sequenced for a study of OX40 agonist ivuxolimab in advanced cancers. General study points: Patients who responded partially at 0.1-3.0 mg/kg showed clonal expansion ranking among the lowest.

About this clone: What it binds is not known.

Assay used: immunoSEQ multiplex PCR; TCRdb lists only in-frame clones, some missing. The data show 20,000 to 25,000 clones, around 81% seen once. V was pared by 11 bases and J by 9 bases, with 8 bases of the junction left unmatched. The CDR3 is made up of 12 amino acids. Germline CDR1 reads LNHDA; CDR2 reads SQIVND (reference sequence). This TCR derives from an adult with an advanced solid tumor such as melanoma, head and neck, liver or kidney cancer. Here the sequenced sample was CD4+ or CD8+ T cells sorted from blood, taken in a trial of the OX40 agonist ivuxolimab. The rearrangement joins TRBV19 to TRBJ2-1; 9 positions match TRBD1. The chain's CDR3 is CACGQGPPEQFF. The CDR3 coding sequence is TGTGCCTGCGGACAGGGGCCGCCTGAGCAGTTCTTC.